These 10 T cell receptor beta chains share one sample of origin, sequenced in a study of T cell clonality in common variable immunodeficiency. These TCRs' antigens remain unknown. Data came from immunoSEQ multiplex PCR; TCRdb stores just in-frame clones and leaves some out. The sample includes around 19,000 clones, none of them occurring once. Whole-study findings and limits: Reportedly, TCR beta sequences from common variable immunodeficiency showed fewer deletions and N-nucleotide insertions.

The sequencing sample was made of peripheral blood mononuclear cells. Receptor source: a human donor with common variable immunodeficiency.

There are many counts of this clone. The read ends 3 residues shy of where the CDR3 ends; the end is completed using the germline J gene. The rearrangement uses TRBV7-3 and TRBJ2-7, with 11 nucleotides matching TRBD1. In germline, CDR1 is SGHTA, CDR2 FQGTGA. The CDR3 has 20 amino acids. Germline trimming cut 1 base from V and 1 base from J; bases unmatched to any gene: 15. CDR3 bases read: TGTGCCAGCAGCTTAATTTGGTCCCGGGACAGGGGGTTTAAGTCCTACGAG. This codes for CASSLIWSRDRGFKSYE. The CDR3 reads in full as CASSLIWSRDRGFKSYEQYF.

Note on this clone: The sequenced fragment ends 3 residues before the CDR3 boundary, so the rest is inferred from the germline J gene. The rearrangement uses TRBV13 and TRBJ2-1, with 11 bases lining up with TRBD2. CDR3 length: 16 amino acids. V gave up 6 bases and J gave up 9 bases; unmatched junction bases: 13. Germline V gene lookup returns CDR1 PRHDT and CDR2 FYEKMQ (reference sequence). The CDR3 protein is CASSYSGTSGPGEQFF. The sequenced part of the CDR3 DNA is TGTGCCAGCAGTTATAGTGGGACTAGCGGACCTGGTGAG.

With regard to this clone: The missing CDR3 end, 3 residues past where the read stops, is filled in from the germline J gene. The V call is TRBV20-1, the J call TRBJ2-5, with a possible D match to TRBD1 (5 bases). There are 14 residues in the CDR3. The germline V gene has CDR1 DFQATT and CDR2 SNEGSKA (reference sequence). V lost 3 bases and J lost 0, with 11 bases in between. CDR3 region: CSARGQGNQETQYF. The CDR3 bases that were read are TGCAGTGCTAGGGGGCAGGGTAACCAAGAGACC.

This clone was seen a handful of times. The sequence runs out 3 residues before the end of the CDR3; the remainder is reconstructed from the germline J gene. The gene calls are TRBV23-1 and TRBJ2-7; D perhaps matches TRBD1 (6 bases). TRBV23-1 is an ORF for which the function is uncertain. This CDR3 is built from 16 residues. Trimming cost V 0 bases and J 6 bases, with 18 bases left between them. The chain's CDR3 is CASSQSSSYRDLEQYF. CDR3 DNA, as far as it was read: TGCGCCAGCAGTCAATCCTCTTCGTACAGGGATCTCGAG.

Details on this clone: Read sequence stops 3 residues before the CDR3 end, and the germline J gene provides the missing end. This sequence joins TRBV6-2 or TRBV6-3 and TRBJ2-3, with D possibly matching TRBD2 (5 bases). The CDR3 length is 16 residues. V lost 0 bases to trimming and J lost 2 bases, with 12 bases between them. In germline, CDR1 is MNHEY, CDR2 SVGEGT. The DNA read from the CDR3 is TGTGCCAGCAGTTACTCAGCGGCCACTAACACAGATACG. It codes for CASSYSAATNTDT. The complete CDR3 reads CASSYSAATNTDTQYF.

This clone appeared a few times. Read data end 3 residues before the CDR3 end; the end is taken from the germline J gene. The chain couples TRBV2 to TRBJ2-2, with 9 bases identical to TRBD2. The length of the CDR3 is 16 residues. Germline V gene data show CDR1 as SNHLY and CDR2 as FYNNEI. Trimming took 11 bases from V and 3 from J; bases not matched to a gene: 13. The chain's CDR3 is CASTPPGLAYTGELFF. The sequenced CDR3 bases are TGTGCCTCTACACCACCGGGACTAGCATACACCGGGGAG.

The CDR3 here is CASSLPTGITEAFF. Partial CDR3 DNA: TGTGCCAGCAGCTTACCGACAGGGATCACTGAA. This chain links TRBV11-2 with TRBJ1-1; 7 bases match TRBD1. The read is 3 residues too short to cover the CDR3 end, so that end is filled in from the germline J gene. This CDR3 has 14 residues. From germline, CDR1 is SGHAT and CDR2 FQNNGV. Unmatched junction bases numbered 4, after V lost 2 bases and J lost 4 bases.

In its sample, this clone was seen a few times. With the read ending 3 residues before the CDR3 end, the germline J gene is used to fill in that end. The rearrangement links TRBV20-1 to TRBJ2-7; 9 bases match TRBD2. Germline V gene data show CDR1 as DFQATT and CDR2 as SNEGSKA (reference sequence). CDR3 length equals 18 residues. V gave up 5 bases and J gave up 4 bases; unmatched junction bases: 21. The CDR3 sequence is CSAGGTPGTSTGGYEQYF. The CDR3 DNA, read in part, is TGCAGTGCTGGGGGTACGCCCGGGACTAGCACTGGGGGATACGAG.

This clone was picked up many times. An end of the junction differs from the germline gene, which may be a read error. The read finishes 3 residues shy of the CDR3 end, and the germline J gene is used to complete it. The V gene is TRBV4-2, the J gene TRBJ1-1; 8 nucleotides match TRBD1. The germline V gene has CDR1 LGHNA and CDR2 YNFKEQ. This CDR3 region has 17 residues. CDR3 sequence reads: CASSQDHRQGTNTEAFF. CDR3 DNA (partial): TGCGCCAGCAGCCAAGATCACAGACAGGGGACTAACACTGAA.

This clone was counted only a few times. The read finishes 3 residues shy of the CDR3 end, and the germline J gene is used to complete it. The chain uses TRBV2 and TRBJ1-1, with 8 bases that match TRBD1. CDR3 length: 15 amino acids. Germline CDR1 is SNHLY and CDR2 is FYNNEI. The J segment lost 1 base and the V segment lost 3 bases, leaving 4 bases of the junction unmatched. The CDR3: CASSENRGWNTEAFF. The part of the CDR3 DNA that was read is TGTGCCAGCAGTGAGAACAGGGGGTGGAACACTGAA.